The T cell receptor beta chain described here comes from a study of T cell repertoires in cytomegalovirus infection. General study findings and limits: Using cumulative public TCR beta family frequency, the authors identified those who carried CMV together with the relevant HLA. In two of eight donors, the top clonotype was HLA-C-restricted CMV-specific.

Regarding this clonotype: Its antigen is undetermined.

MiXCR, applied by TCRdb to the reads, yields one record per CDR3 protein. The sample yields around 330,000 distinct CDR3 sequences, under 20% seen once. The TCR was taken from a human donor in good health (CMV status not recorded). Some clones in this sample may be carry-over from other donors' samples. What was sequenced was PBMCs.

CDR3 coding DNA: TGCAGTGCTAGAGATCCGCAGGGCCATTCACCCCTCCACTTT. This translates into CSARDPQGHSPLHF. V gene TRBV20-1 combines with J gene TRBJ1-6; D perhaps matches TRBD1 (5 bases). Trimming stripped 0 bases from V and 8 bases from J, with 11 bases between. Germline lookup yields CDR1 DFQATT and CDR2 SNEGSKA (reference sequence). The CDR3 has 14 residues.